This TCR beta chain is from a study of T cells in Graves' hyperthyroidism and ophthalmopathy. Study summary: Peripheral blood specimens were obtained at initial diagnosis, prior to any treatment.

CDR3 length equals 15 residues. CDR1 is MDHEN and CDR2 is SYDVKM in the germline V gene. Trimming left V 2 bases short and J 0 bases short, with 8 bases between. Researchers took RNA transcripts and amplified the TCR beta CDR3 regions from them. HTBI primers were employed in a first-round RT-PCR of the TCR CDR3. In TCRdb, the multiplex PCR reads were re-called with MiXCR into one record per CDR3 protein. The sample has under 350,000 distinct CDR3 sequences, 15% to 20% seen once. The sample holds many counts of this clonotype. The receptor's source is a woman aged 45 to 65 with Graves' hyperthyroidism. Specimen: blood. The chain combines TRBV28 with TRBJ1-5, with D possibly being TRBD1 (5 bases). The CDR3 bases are TGTGCCAGCAGTTTACTCCAGGGTAGCAATCAGCCCCAGCATTTT. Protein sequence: CASSLLQGSNQPQHF. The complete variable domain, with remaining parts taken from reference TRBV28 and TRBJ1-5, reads DVKVTQSSRYLVKRTGEKVFLECVQDMDHENMFWYRQDPGLGLRLIYFSYDVKMKEKGDIPEGYSVSREKKERFSLILESASTNQTSMYLCASSLLQGSNQPQHFGDGTRLSIL.